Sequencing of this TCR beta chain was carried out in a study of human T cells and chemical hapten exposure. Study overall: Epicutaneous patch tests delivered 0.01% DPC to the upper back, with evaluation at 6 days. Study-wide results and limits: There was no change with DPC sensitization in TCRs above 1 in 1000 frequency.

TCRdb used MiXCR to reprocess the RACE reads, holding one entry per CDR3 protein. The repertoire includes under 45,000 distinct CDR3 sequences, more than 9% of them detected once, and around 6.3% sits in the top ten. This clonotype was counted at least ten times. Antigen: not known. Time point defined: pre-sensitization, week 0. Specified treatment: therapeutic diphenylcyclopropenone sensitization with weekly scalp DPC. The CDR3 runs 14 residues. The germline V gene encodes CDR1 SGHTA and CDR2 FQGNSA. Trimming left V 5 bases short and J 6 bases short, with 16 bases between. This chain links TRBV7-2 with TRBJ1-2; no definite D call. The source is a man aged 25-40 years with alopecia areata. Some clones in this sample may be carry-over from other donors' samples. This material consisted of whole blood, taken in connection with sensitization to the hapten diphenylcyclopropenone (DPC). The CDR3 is CASSPQNLLHGYTF. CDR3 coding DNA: TGTGCCAGCAGCCCACAAAACCTCCTCCATGGCTACACCTTC.